The present entry profiles one T cell receptor beta chain with its context. What it binds is not known. The CDR3 has 16 amino acids. Germline CDR1 reads SEHNR; CDR2 reads FQNEAQ (reference sequence). J lost 5 bases, V lost 0 bases, and 6 bases had no gene match. Each PCR replicate from the sorted subsets contained 150 to 200 ng DNA, which is some 31,000 T cell genomes. Profiling relied on immunoSEQ multiplex PCR, and the TCRdb table lists in-frame clones only, not all of them. The sample carries about 1,500,000 clones, over 95% recorded once. The sample originates from a study of shared clonotypes between healthy human individuals. The study's findings and limits: Non-shared clonotypes displayed generation probabilities falling below those of clonotypes present in all four donors. Shared across several donors were 4% to 6% of the naive CD4 clonotypes.

The sequence was collected from a man between 25 and 39 years old in good health. This chain joins TRBV7-9 and TRBJ2-1; TRBD2 matches 8 bases. Material: naive CD4+ T cells sorted from blood. Documented subset: CD45RA+ positively selected. The CDR3 DNA reads as TGTGCCAGCAGCTTAGCGCCTAGCGGGTATGACAATGAGCAGTTCTTC. Translation gives CASSLAPSGYDNEQFF.